This entry is about one T cell receptor beta chain. These data come from a study of cytomegalovirus exposure and HLA in healthy donors. Primers for the PCR totalled 60 Vbeta and 13 Jbeta. Some clones are missing from TCRdb's copy, which holds only in-frame ones; the method was immunoSEQ multiplex PCR. The sample shows roughly 180,000 clones, 80% of them seen only once. Germline assignment: CDR1 PRHDT and CDR2 FYEKMQ (reference sequence). V gave up 2 bases and J gave up 4 bases; unmatched junction bases: 12. This CDR3 contains 17 residues. Sequenced input: PBMCs. The chain is built from TRBV13 and TRBJ2-3; 7 nucleotides match TRBD1. This sequence was found in a man aged 25-45 years in good health and CMV-seronegative. CDR3 region: CASSLNRGLPGSDTQYF. CDR3 nucleotide sequence: TGTGCCAGCAGCTTAAACAGGGGTCTCCCCGGTTCAGATACGCAGTATTTT.